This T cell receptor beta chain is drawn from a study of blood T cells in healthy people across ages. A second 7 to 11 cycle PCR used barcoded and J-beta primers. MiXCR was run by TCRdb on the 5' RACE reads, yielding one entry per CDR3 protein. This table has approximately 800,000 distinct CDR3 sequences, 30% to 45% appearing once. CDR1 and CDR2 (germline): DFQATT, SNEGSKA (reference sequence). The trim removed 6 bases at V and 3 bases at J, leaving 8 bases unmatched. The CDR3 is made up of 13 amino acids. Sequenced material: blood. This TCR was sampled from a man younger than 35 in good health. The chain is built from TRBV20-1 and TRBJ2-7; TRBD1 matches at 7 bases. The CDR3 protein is CSAISTGDYEQYF. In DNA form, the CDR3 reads TGCAGTGCAATCTCCACAGGGGACTACGAGCAGTACTTC.